The present entry profiles one TCR beta chain with its context. The data belong to a study of technical replicates of blood from a few donors. Germline V gene data show CDR1 as SQVTM and CDR2 as ANQGSEA. The CDR3 totals 17 residues. Trimming shortened V by 4 bases and J by 3 bases, and 23 bases separated the two germline ends. Profiling relied on immunoSEQ multiplex PCR, and the TCRdb table lists in-frame clones only, not all of them. The sample has fewer than 85,000 clones, 90% to 97% seen once; the top ten hold about 0.31%. The J gene is TRBJ2-3, the V gene TRBV29-1; perhaps TRBD1 as D (6 bases). The sample consisted of T cells isolated from PBMCs. The TCR sequence derives from a human donor in good health. The CDR3 spells CSVAPTQGTRVTDTQYF. For the CDR3, the DNA is TGCAGCGTTGCCCCCACACAGGGAACAAGAGTGACAGATACGCAGTATTTT.